What follows describes a single TCR beta chain. Its antigen is still unknown. The CDR3 extends over 12 amino acids. The germline V and J ends were trimmed by 3 bases and 2 bases, with 6 bases remaining between them. Germline V lookup: CDR1 SQVTM, CDR2 ANQGSEA. Each replicate PCR on the sorted subsets used roughly 200 ng DNA (approximately 33,000 T cell genomes). Here immunoSEQ multiplex PCR was the method, and the copy in TCRdb shows in-frame clones only, minus some. The data show around 550,000 clones, roughly 95% seen once. The data were taken from a study of shared clonotypes between healthy human individuals. In the study overall: Per-donor plates numbered three CD4 naive, three CD4 memory, two CD8 naive and one CD8 memory. Study-level findings and limits: Tissue TCR repertoires likely differ from these blood-only repertoires.

Naive CD8 populations comprised CD45RO-negative cells positively selected for CCR7, excluding terminally differentiated effector memory CD45RA+ cells. The receptor was derived from a woman aged 25 to 39 in good health. What was sequenced was naive CD8+ T cells sorted from blood. The chain recombines TRBV29-1 with TRBJ2-3; unclear D gene. CDR3 bases: TGCAGCGTTGAGGCCATCACAGATACGCAGTATTTT. This translates into CSVEAITDTQYF.